The following is a T cell receptor beta chain sequence with its context. Under the authors' procedure: Estimation of nucleated cell counts relied on the amplification of reference gene primers. Profiled with immunoSEQ multiplex PCR; TCRdb holds only in-frame clones, not every one. Clonal size and the V and J genes are those of that table, whereas D and trimming came from the DNA. The data contain a few hundred thousand clones, 80% to 90% of them seen just once; the ten biggest clones take up around 3%. The data are from a study of blood T cell repertoires in COVID-19. In the study overall: Acute and convalescent COVID-19 specimens originated in the United States, Italy and Spain.

The CDR3 spans 14 residues. Germline V CDR1 and CDR2: MGHRA, YSYEKL. The ends lost 3 bases at V and 10 bases at J; junction bases unmatched: 7. It was during active infection that Seattle patients were enrolled and then longitudinally followed. The receptor was isolated from a young woman with COVID-19, enrolled during active disease. This rearrangement joins TRBV4-1 to TRBJ2-1, with 9 bases aligning to TRBD2. The material sequenced was peripheral blood. The DNA of the CDR3 is TGCGCCAGCAGCCAGGGACTAGCCACGGGGGAGCAGTTCTTC. Its protein is CASSQGLATGEQFF.